Sequencing of this T cell receptor (beta chain) was carried out in a study of response to subunit inactivated influenza vaccine. MiXCR, run by TCRdb on the RT-PCR reads, gives a single entry per CDR3 protein. The sample yields hundreds of thousands of distinct CDR3 sequences, around a sixth seen once. Study findings and constraints: It was suggested by the authors that few new T cells are recruited by each seasonal influenza vaccination.

Points on this clonotype: Antigen: not known.

Germline values: CDR1 SGHTA, CDR2 FQGNSA. V shed 5 bases and J shed 2 bases, with 12 bases lying between them. The CDR3 runs 14 residues. This TCR was sampled from a man aged 50 to 59 who received an inactivated influenza vaccine. The sample consisted of PBMCs from blood, taken roughly 5 days after vaccination. The chain recombines TRBV7-2 with TRBJ2-5, with D maybe TRBD1 (6 bases). The CDR3 nucleotides read TGTGCCAGCAGCAGAGGGACAAAACAAGAGACCCAGTACTTC. This codes for CASSRGTKQETQYF. Based on the CDR3 plus reference TRBV7-2 and TRBJ2-5, the full variable domain is GAGVSQSPSNKVTEKGKDVELRCDPISGHTALYWYRQSLGQGLEFLIYFQGNSAPDKSGLPSDRFSAERTGGSVSTLTIQRTQQEDSAVYLCASSRGTKQETQYFGPGTRLLVL.